This TCR beta chain was sequenced during a study of shared clonotypes between healthy human individuals. Overall study results and limits: Sampling included only blood; tissue repertoires likely differ. Owing to a small donor count, the genetic and exposure-history diversity represented was limited. Approximately 4.6% of naive CD4 clonotypes were shared across a handful of donors.

Concerning this clone: Its specificity is unknown.

Repertoires were generated with immunoSEQ multiplex PCR, while TCRdb's copy carries only in-frame clones and drops some. Among a few million clones, almost 96% were seen once, and the ten largest hold around 0.13%. Per the germline V gene, CDR1 is SGHTA and CDR2 is FQGNSA. V shed 3 bases and J 2 bases; nucleotides not matched to a gene: 6. The CDR3 spans 15 residues. Sequencing used naive CD4+ T cells sorted from blood. Subset here: CD45RA+ positively selected. The chain recombines TRBV7-2 with TRBJ1-2; TRBD1 agrees at 7 bases. The sequence was collected from a man between 18 and 29 years old in good health. In DNA, the CDR3 is TGTGCCAGCAGCTTTGGACAGGACGCGAACTATGGCTACACCTTC. Residues: CASSFGQDANYGYTF.